This T cell receptor (beta chain) appears in the sequencing data of a study of post-analysis software for immune sequencing data. The TCR beta cDNA libraries carried unique molecular identifiers. The yield from roughly 1 to 10 million T cells was some 500,000 cDNA molecules in total. TCRdb processed the PCR reads anew with MiXCR; each CDR3 protein has one entry. The sample carries 700,000 to 800,000 distinct CDR3 sequences, 25% to 30% recorded once. This clonotype appeared many times. As yet, its antigen is unknown. The CDR3 sequence is 13 residues long. After removal of 6 bases from V and 5 bases from J, the junction contained 4 bases not matched to a gene. Findings and limits, study-wide: Compared with controls, patients showed significantly lower normalized Chao1 diversity. When the samples were clustered directly with F measure, those that had been prepared in the same batch showed strong co-clustering. Elevated frequency relative to controls characterized several TRBV segments in patients, TRBV5-6, TRBV5-1 and TRBV20-1 among them.

The V call is TRBV12-3 or TRBV12-4, the J call TRBJ2-5, with TRBD1 identical over 9 bases. The receptor comes from a girl under 18 with multiple sclerosis. Material for sequencing was blood. CDR3 sequence: CASSGGTGETQYF. The CDR3, as DNA: TGTGCCAGCAGCGGAGGGACAGGGGAGACCCAGTACTTC.